Sequencing of this T cell receptor (beta chain) was carried out in a study of T-cell reconstitution after alpha-beta-depleted transplantation in children. The length of the CDR3 is 12 residues. Trimming removed 4 bases from V and 3 bases from J, with 9 bases in between. CDR1 is DFQATT, CDR2 SNEGSKA, per germline (reference sequence). Study-wide points: Several hundred expanded graft clones reportedly supplied alpha-beta T cells about two months after transplant.

Preparation of the TCRbeta library was carried out with unique molecular identifiers. TCRdb itself ran the PCR reads through MiXCR, one entry per CDR3 protein. This table holds roughly 420,000 distinct CDR3 sequences, 15% to 20% found once. Worth noting for this clonotype: As yet, its antigen is unknown.

The sequence came from a boy younger than two who had a stem cell transplant for Wiskott-Aldrich syndrome, so the T cells may come from the graft donor. The chain employs TRBV20-1 and TRBJ1-2; TRBD1 might be the D (6 bases). Sequencing was performed on PBMCs, mostly from graft donor cells, taken 360 days after TCRalphabeta/CD19-depleted stem cell transplant. DNA for the CDR3: TGCAGTGCTAATACAGGGTACTATGGCTACACCTTC. It translates to CSANTGYYGYTF.